These 25 T cell receptor beta chains were sequenced from one sample in a study of cytomegalovirus exposure and HLA in healthy donors. Sequenced by immunoSEQ multiplex PCR; TCRdb stores in-frame clones only, minus some. The repertoire holds approximately 98,000 clones, with roughly 95% as singletons. Material: PBMCs. The receptors shown here come from a woman aged 18-35 years in good health and CMV-seronegative.

The J gene is TRBJ2-7, the V gene TRBV7-9, with 8 bases that match TRBD1. CDR1 is SEHNR, CDR2 FQNEAQ, per germline (reference sequence). V gave up 0 bases and J gave up 3 bases; unmatched junction bases: 7. The CDR3 contains 16 residues. The CDR3, as DNA: TGTGCCAGCAGCTTAGCGAATGACAGGGGATTCTACGAGCAGTACTTC. This sequence encodes CASSLANDRGFYEQYF.

A single count supports this clone. The rearrangement links TRBV7-2 to TRBJ1-3; D is uncertain. The CDR3 has 15 amino acids. Trimming removed 5 bases at V and 0 bases at J, with 11 bases between. Germline V lookup: CDR1 SGHTA, CDR2 FQGNSA. For the CDR3, the DNA is TGTGCCAGCAGCCAAGGAGGGAGCTCTGGAAACACCATATATTTT. Translating gives CASSQGGSSGNTIYF.

This chain joins TRBV27 and TRBJ2-2; weak D call: TRBD1 (5 bases). This CDR3 is 17 amino acids long. Germline CDR1 MNHEY, CDR2 SMNVEV (reference sequence). V lost 3 bases and J lost 6, with 20 bases in between. In DNA form, the CDR3 reads TGTGCCAGCAGTTTTGGCAGGGTTAGAGGTACGTCCGGGGAGCTGTTTTTT. It encodes CASSFGRVRGTSGELFF.

The rearrangement uses TRBV28 and TRBJ2-3, with 10 bases lining up with TRBD2. CDR1 and CDR2 from the germline V gene are MDHEN and SYDVKM. The CDR3 totals 17 residues. V shed 2 bases, J shed 6 bases, and the junction held 11 bases outside the gene matches. CDR3: CASSLLGLARGRDTQYF. The DNA of the CDR3 is TGTGCCAGCAGTTTACTGGGACTAGCGAGGGGGAGGGATACGCAGTATTTT.

The chain couples TRBV5-4 to TRBJ1-2; no clear D. Trimming removed 3 bases at V and 4 bases at J, with 10 bases between. Germline CDR1 and CDR2: SGHNT and YYREEE (reference sequence). The CDR3 has 13 amino acids. The CDR3 loop reads CASSWGDIYGYTF. In nucleotides, the CDR3 is TGTGCCAGCAGCTGGGGAGACATCTATGGCTACACCTTC.

The V and J genes are TRBV9 and TRBJ2-3, with 12 bases lining up with TRBD2. The CDR3 is 18 residues long. Trimming took 4 bases from V and 0 from J; bases not matched to a gene: 9. Germline CDR1 and CDR2: SGDLS and YYNGEE. The CDR3 reads CASSPSSGGARSTDTQYF. The DNA of the CDR3 is TGTGCCAGCAGCCCATCTAGCGGGGGGGCGAGGAGCACAGATACGCAGTATTTT. Variable domain in full (rest from reference TRBV9 and TRBJ2-3): DSGVTQTPKHLITATGQRVTLRCSPRSGDLSVYWYQQSLDQGLQFLIQYYNGEERAKGNILERFSAQQFPDLHSELNLSSLELGDSALYFCASSPSSGGARSTDTQYFGPGTRLTVL.

This rearrangement joins TRBV30 to TRBJ2-6; D may be TRBD1 (6 bases). CDR1 is GTSNPN and CDR2 is SVGIG in the germline V gene (reference sequence). Trimming removed 4 bases at V and 2 bases at J, with 24 bases between. The CDR3 covers 19 residues. The CDR3 here is CAWTPPYRAPGPGANVLTF. In DNA form, the CDR3 reads TGTGCCTGGACCCCCCCTTACAGGGCCCCAGGCCCTGGGGCCAACGTCCTGACTTTC.

CDR3 sequence reads: CASSYQTGGPYTEAFF. As DNA, the CDR3 is TGTGCCAGCAGTTACCAAACAGGAGGGCCTTACACTGAAGCTTTCTTT. The J gene is TRBJ1-1, the V gene TRBV6-5; maybe TRBD1 (5 bases). The CDR3 totals 16 residues. Trimming stripped 2 bases from V and 3 bases from J, with 16 bases between. Germline V CDR1 and CDR2: MNHEY, SVGAGI.

The rearrangement joins TRBV13 to TRBJ1-1; the D is unclear. Germline V gene sequence: CDR1 PRHDT, CDR2 FYEKMQ (reference sequence). The CDR3 runs 17 residues. V shed 5 bases and J shed 0 bases, with 19 bases lying between them. The CDR3 coding sequence is TGTGCCAGCAGCACCGAACTCCCGACACTCATGAACACTGAAGCTTTCTTT. The encoded protein is CASSTELPTLMNTEAFF.

The chain recombines TRBV14 with TRBJ1-1; D gene ambiguous. V lost 1 base and J lost 1, with 13 bases in between. CDR1 and CDR2 from the germline V gene are SGHDN and FVKESK. The length of the CDR3 is 16 residues. This CDR3 reads CASSQVRGMGNTEAFF. CDR3 nucleotides: TGTGCCAGCAGCCAAGTTCGAGGGATGGGGAACACTGAAGCTTTCTTT. Using reference TRBV14 and TRBJ1-1 for the parts outside the CDR3, the full variable domain is EAGVTQFPSHSVIEKGQTVTLRCDPISGHDNLYWYRRVMGKEIKFLLHFVKESKQDESGMPNNRFLAERTGGTYSTLKVQPAELEDSGVYFCASSQVRGMGNTEAFFGQGTRLTVV.

The J gene is TRBJ2-7, the V gene TRBV21-1; no DNA check was done on the table's D call, TRBD1. TRBV21-1 represents a pseudogene. CDR3 length: 14 amino acids. CDR3 sequence reads: CASSMRDRSYEQYF. The CDR3 bases are TGTGCCAGCAGTATGCGGGACAGGTCCTACGAGCAGTACTTC.

CDR3 nucleotide sequence: TGTGCCAGCAGTTTTAGGGCGACCGGGGGGCGCCCTAGCAATCAGCCCCAGCATTTT. This codes for CASSFRATGGRPSNQPQHF. The chain combines TRBV28 with TRBJ1-5; tentative D call: TRBD1 (6 bases). The germline V and J ends were trimmed by 3 bases and 0 bases, with 21 bases remaining between them. Germline V gene lookup returns CDR1 MDHEN and CDR2 SYDVKM. CDR3 size: 19 residues.

The chain combines TRBV5-1 with TRBJ2-7; 7 bases align to TRBD1. The CDR3 runs 15 residues. J lost 0 bases, V lost 3 bases, and 6 bases had no gene match. Germline CDR1 and CDR2: SGHRS and YFSETQ. The CDR3 loop is CASSSGTESSYEQYF. The DNA for the CDR3 is TGCGCCAGCAGCTCGGGGACAGAAAGCTCCTACGAGCAGTACTTC.

V usage is TRBV5-4 and J usage is TRBJ1-6, with TRBD1 matching over 7 bases. The germline gives CDR1 SGHNT, CDR2 YYREEE (reference sequence). Trimming cost V 4 bases and J 7 bases; bases outside gene matches: 8. This CDR3 has 15 residues. The CDR3 bases are TGTGCCAGCAGCCGACGACAGGGAGGCAATTCACCCCTCCACTTT. Residues: CASSRRQGGNSPLHF.

The chain couples TRBV7-3 to TRBJ2-5; D is unresolved. V gave up 4 bases and J gave up 3 bases, with 12 bases separating them. CDR1 is SGHTA and CDR2 is FQGTGA in the germline V gene. The length of the CDR3 is 14 residues. For the CDR3, the DNA is TGTGCCAGCAGCTCTGGGCCTTATAAAGAGACCCAGTACTTC. This gives the protein CASSSGPYKETQYF.

This chain uses TRBV5-4 with TRBJ2-3; 9 bases agree with TRBD2. Per the germline V gene, CDR1 is SGHNT and CDR2 is YYREEE (reference sequence). CDR3 size: 18 residues. V gave up 2 bases and J gave up 0 bases; unmatched junction bases: 10. DNA for the CDR3: TGTGCCAGCAGCTTCGGGACTAGCTTAACTTCTAGCACAGATACGCAGTATTTT. Residues: CASSFGTSLTSSTDTQYF.

The chain combines TRBV6-5 with TRBJ2-2; TRBD1 aligns across 10 bases. The junction had 6 bases not matched to a gene; V was cut back by 6 bases and J by 5 bases. From germline, CDR1 is MNHEY and CDR2 SVGAGI. The length of the CDR3 is 15 residues. CDR3 amino acids: CASRRGQGKTGELFF. The DNA for the CDR3 is TGTGCCAGCAGGAGGGGACAGGGGAAAACCGGGGAGCTGTTTTTT.

V usage is TRBV10-2 and J usage is TRBJ1-3; the D gene is possibly TRBD1 (5 bases). Looked up from germline, CDR1 is WSHSY and CDR2 is SAAADI. Trimming stripped 7 bases from V and 0 bases from J, with 13 bases between. This CDR3 is 15 amino acids long. CDR3 DNA sequence: TGCGCCAGCATGAATAACAGGCCCTCTGGAAACACCATATATTTT. This translates into CASMNNRPSGNTIYF.

This chain links TRBV15 with TRBJ1-3; 7 bases map to TRBD1. The CDR3 is made up of 15 amino acids. V gave up 3 bases and J gave up 0 bases; unmatched junction bases: 2. The germline CDR1 and CDR2 sequences are LNHNV and YYDKDF (reference sequence). The CDR3 DNA sequence: TGTGCCACCAGCAGGGGACAGAGCTCTGGAAACACCATATATTTT. This encodes CATSRGQSSGNTIYF.

This chain uses TRBV28 with TRBJ1-5; 9 bases are a match to TRBD1. The CDR3 covers 15 residues. CDR1 MDHEN and CDR2 SYDVKM come from the germline V gene. The ends lost 5 bases at V and 4 bases at J; junction bases unmatched: 6. This CDR3 reads CASSPGDRENQPQHF. The CDR3 region has the DNA TGTGCCAGCAGTCCCGGGGACAGGGAAAATCAGCCCCAGCATTTT.

This chain links TRBV25-1 with TRBJ1-2; the D gene is possibly TRBD1 (5 bases). Germline V CDR1 and CDR2: MGHDK, SYGVNS. This CDR3 has 12 amino acids. The V gene lost 11 bases and the J gene lost 6 bases, with 16 bases spanning the gap. Here the CDR3 reads CASWGGRDGYTF. The CDR3 DNA is TGTGCCTCCTGGGGGGGTCGAGATGGCTACACCTTC.

V gene TRBV28 combines with J gene TRBJ1-1, with D perhaps matching TRBD1 (5 bases). Trimming shortened V by 6 bases and J by 0 bases, and 17 bases separated the two germline ends. The germline V gene encodes CDR1 MDHEN and CDR2 SYDVKM. This CDR3 is built from 16 residues. CDR3 in DNA: TGTGCCAGCAGCAACCAGGGAGGGCCATTGAACACTGAAGCTTTCTTT. Its protein product is CASSNQGGPLNTEAFF. Variable domain in full (rest from reference TRBV28 and TRBJ1-1): DVKVTQSSRYLVKRTGEKVFLECVQDMDHENMFWYRQDPGLGLRLIYFSYDVKMKEKGDIPEGYSVSREKKERFSLILESASTNQTSMYLCASSNQGGPLNTEAFFGQGTRLTVV.

The chain combines TRBV5-1 with TRBJ2-7; D gene uncertain. The CDR3 sequence is 14 residues long. Germline V CDR1 and CDR2: SGHRS, YFSETQ. The V end lost 0 bases, the J end lost 2 bases, and 9 bases lay between the germline ends. CDR3 residues: CASSLVVSAYEQYF. CDR3 DNA: TGCGCCAGCAGCTTGGTAGTCAGCGCCTACGAGCAGTACTTC.

V gene TRBV5-8 combines with J gene TRBJ2-7; 7 nucleotides line up with TRBD1. The length of the CDR3 is 15 residues. From germline, CDR1 is SGHTS and CDR2 YDEGEE. With V trimmed by 4 bases and J by 6 bases, 13 bases remained unmatched. For the CDR3, the DNA is TGTGCCAGCAGCGGAGGACAGGCGGTATTCCTCGAGCAGTACTTC. This codes for CASSGGQAVFLEQYF.

V usage is TRBV5-6 and J usage is TRBJ2-1; 8 bases map to TRBD2. J was trimmed by 2 bases and V by 7 bases; bases with no gene match: 8. The CDR3 has 15 amino acids. Germline CDR1 SGHDT, CDR2 YYEEEE. The CDR3 coding sequence is TGTGCCAGCGCGGTCGGGGGGGGCCCCTACAATGAGCAGTTCTTC. It is translated as CASAVGGGPYNEQFF.